The text below deals with one T cell receptor (beta chain). This clone was recorded once. Its antigen target is currently unknown. Base qualities were left out, and no much larger clone turns up one base away. This entry is derived from a study of cytomegalovirus exposure and HLA in healthy donors (dated by TCRdb to between 2016 and 2019). Regarding the study in general: An earlier analysis of around 600 of the donors reported about 250 Gb of sequence data and around 120 million unique TCR beta sequences from 150 million to 200 million T cells. Roughly 300 gigabases of sequencing data and tens of millions of unique TCR sequences were included in an early release covering roughly 600 HLA-typed donors. Of the 300 to 400 genotyped donors, roughly 80% fell in the genetic ancestry cluster associated with self-reported Caucasian donors. The aim of the study was to test whether cataloging public T cell receptors could identify signatures of past pathogen exposure. Using immunosequencing, the study profiled T cell repertoires from about 650 subjects and related those repertoires to cytomegalovirus serostatus. Besides the first cohort of under 700 subjects, a separate validation cohort made up of roughly 130 different subjects was used. High-throughput TCR immunosequencing, statistical association of individual TCRs with disease status, and machine learning were combined to predict cytomegalovirus infection status. To study patterns of TCR occurrence, a later analysis re-analyzed previously published TCR beta repertoires from 600 to 750 donors and added high-resolution HLA genotyping. Rather than drawing on any new phenotypic data, the later analysis identified candidate immune exposures from TCR beta sequences and the way those sequences occurred across donors. An earlier analysis of around 580 of the donors used high-throughput TCR beta sequencing to judge whether each TCR beta V gene segment behaved as functional or pseudogenic. Donor age, sex, ethnicity and CMV serostatus were collected together with the repertoire data. A later genetic analysis took genome-wide SNP genotypes for about 65% of the 666 donors and used that subset as a discovery cohort. All discovery cohort repertoires had been generated on a single sequencing platform. Class I and class II HLA loci were covered by the typing at four-digit resolution. The number of donors typed differed by locus, with roughly 629-640 for A, B, C, DRB1 and DQB1, more than 500 for DQA1, 600 to 610 for DPA1, and around 460 for DPB1. Because of strong linkage in the cohort, 4 to 6 DR-DQ haplotypes were treated as single units for association and clustering. On average, roughly 250,000 unique TCR beta nucleotide sequences were sequenced per donor among 398 genotyped donors of the cohort, with about 19% of those sequences being non-productive. Study-wide conclusions, independent of this receptor: Some IMGT-functional V segments, including TRBV6-2 and TRBV6-3, could not be distinguished by the 87-base-pair reads and were therefore excluded. In a later analysis, most CMV-associated TCR beta chains were found to appear HLA-restricted, with HLA associations seemingly driven largely by CMV exposure. The sequencing pipeline was judged likely to have produced a cluster of highly shared sequence variants as a technical artifact. When HLA alleles, especially DR and DQ, strongly co-occurred, TCR associations were difficult to assign to individual alleles. Across donors, most TCR sequences were observed very rarely, whereas some public TCRs were present in many individuals. In vitro tests confirmed that three of the cytomegalovirus-associated TCR beta chains recognize cytomegalovirus antigens. Sequencing depth was assumed to be roughly uniform across donors in the presence/absence analyses, though that assumption may not hold. In the study, roughly 160 TCR beta chains were listed as associated with cytomegalovirus. Roughly 17 rarely observed V segments, including chromosome 9 orphons, were excluded from the earlier analysis of a few hundred of the donors because counts were too low. An association between a missense DCLRE1C variant and V-gene and J-gene trimming of TCR beta chains was found in a later genetic analysis and replicated in an independent cohort. A further reported finding was that TCR beta sequences accurately predicted the HLA-A and HLA-B alleles for most subjects in the first cohort. Cytomegalovirus status was reported to be diagnosed by the classifier with high specificity and sensitivity in both the original and validation cohorts. In a later genetic analysis, fewer N-insertions in productive TCRs were reported among donors in an Asian-associated ancestry cluster than the roughly 640-donor mean. Because HLA typing was unavailable for some donors at each locus, only the typed subset was used in association tests. Several of the top co-occurrence clusters appeared to be linked to parvovirus B19, influenza, CMV and Epstein-Barr virus, according to a later analysis. At a false discovery rate of 0.05, a later analysis linked some 18,000 TCR beta sequences to specific HLA alleles. In a later analysis, HLA-associated TCR beta chains showed more clonal expansion and lower generation probabilities than non-associated chains that were equally common. CMV serostatus was the only immune exposure information available for the cohort. A later analysis found that TCR association rates varied across HLA loci, with DRB1 alleles showing the most associated TCRs and HLA-C alleles the fewest. Correlated functional status among segregating V segments might reflect linkage disequilibrium, but an unknown experimental factor could not be ruled out. Broadly in line with IMGT annotations, most TCR beta V segments showed up in productive rearrangements about 87% or about 30% of the time in an earlier analysis of approximately 640 of the donors. The authors suggested that the approach could potentially be generalized to other disease states and immunological phenotypes. Only TCR beta chains were sequenced in this cohort, and the absence of alpha or paired-chain data limited detectable features.

The cohort consisted of hundreds of healthy bone marrow donors. At the time of sampling, every cohort member was nominally healthy, though immune exposures that went unrecorded were likely present. The donor tested CMV seropositive, placing the donor among the 289 seropositive members of the cohort. Each donor provided a peripheral blood sample, and peripheral blood mononuclear cells were used for TCR beta sequencing. Genomic DNA was extracted from the blood cell samples with the Qiagen DNeasy Blood Extraction Kit. The library came from the immunoSEQ multiplex PCR assay. The multiplex PCR relied on a mix of 60 forward primers for TCR Vbeta segments and 13 reverse primers for TCR Jbeta segments. The CDR3 region of rearranged TCR beta genes was amplified from genomic DNA with a multiplex PCR assay. On the Illumina HiSeq System, the amplified TCR beta libraries were sequenced as 87-base-pair reads. Per the authors' processing: A later analysis counted 75 million to 100 million unique TCR beta chains across the 670 or so repertoires, and about 10 million of these chains were shared by at least two donors. A nearest-neighbor algorithm error-corrected the raw reads and collapsed the reads into unique sequences, merging closely related sequences to remove PCR and sequencing errors. To assign V, D and J gene segments, CDR3 sequences were aligned to IMGT reference sequences. For a sequence to be retained, a match of at least six nucleotides to both a V gene segment and a J gene segment was required. Rearrangements were classified as productive when the CDR3 lacked stop codons and remained in frame with V and J, and all other rearrangements were classified as non-productive. CDR3 was defined by IMGT convention, running from the second conserved V-encoded cysteine to the conserved J-encoded phenylalanine. In an earlier analysis of 500 to 650 of the donors, sequences lacking an unambiguous match to a single V gene segment were excluded. In an earlier analysis of several hundred of the donors, V segments were called functional above 56.7% productive rearrangements and were called segregating when the between-donor standard deviation exceeded 5%. To diagnose cytomegalovirus status from the catalog of TCR beta chain sequences, a statistical classification framework was built. V and J gene assignment, in a later analysis, came from comparing TCR nucleotide sequences with IMGT/GENE-DB human TR gene sequences. In a later analysis, CDR3 sequences and most-parsimonious VDJ recombination scenarios were assigned using the TCRdist pipeline. In a later analysis, each TCR beta chain was defined by its CDR3 amino acid sequence together with its V-gene family, and reads lacking a unique V-gene family were excluded. A later analysis removed 592 highly shared, low-generation-probability nucleotide sequences to deal with suspected cross-contamination and a sequencing artifact. In a later analysis, a clonal expansion index was calculated for each public chain from normalized within-repertoire ranks of inferred template counts. A later analysis computed generation probabilities with a VDJ recombination model fitted to out-of-frame rearrangements, and checked the results against IGoR. Hypergeometric tests were used in a later analysis to score TCR-TCR, TCR-HLA and TCR-CMV co-occurrence, with a repertoire-size bias correction applied to the TCR pairs. A later analysis estimated false discovery rates by permuting HLA or CMV assignments 20 times. A later analysis grouped co-occurring TCRs with DBSCAN, adding TCRdist sequence similarity when clustering within HLA-allele-positive subsets. Repertoires with fewer than 30,000 or more than 120,000 public chains were left out of co-occurrence clustering, as were four to six repertoires with anomalous nucleotide sharing. The table comes from immuneACCESS by way of TCRdb, which keeps in-frame sequences with V and J called. Part of the clones is missing from these tables; in studies checked, under half for an unresolved V gene and the rest for unknown reasons. Clone size and the V and J calls come from that table; the DNA yielded D and trimming. In all, the sample holds around 49,000 clones, and around 81% of those were seen once. Clones ranked in the top ten supply approximately 7.7% of the sample.

The germline V gene encodes CDR1 LGHNA and CDR2 YNFKEQ. The CDR3 starts with the cysteine, ends with the phenylalanine, and has 15 residues. The read is trimmed to its CDR3 DNA, 45 bases read in frame from base 1. V trim: 4 bases; J trim: 0 bases; unmatched bases: 1. The sample was PBMCs. This chain joins TRBV4-2 to TRBJ1-3; TRBD1 matches 9 bases in the middle. The receptor's source is a man between 25 and 39 years old in good health and CMV-seropositive. The CDR3: CASSPDRGSGNTIYF. The DNA is as follows: TGTGCCAGCAGCCCGGACAGGGGCTCTGGAAACACCATATATTTT.